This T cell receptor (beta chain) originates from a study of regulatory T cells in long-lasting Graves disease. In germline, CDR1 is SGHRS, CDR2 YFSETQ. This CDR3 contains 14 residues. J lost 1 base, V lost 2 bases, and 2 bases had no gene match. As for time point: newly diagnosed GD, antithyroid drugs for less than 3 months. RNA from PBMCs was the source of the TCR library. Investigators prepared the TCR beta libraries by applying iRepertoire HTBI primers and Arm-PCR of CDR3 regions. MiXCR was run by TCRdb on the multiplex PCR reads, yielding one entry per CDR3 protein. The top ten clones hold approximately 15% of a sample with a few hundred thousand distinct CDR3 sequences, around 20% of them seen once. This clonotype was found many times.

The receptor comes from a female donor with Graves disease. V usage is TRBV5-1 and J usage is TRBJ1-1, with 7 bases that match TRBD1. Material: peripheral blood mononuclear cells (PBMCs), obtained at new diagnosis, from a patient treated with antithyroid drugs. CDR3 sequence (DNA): TGCGCCAGCAGCTTACAGGGGTCGAACACTGAAGCTTTCTTT. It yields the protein CASSLQGSNTEAFF.